What follows are 16 T cell receptor beta chains derived from one specimen sequenced in a study of tissue T cells after allogeneic stem cell transplantation (dated by TCRdb to 2021 to 2024). The library was made by the immunoSEQ multiplex PCR assay. TCRdb limited this immuneACCESS table to in-frame rearrangements with V and J called. A share of clones is missing; checked studies link under half to unresolved V genes, and the rest is unexplained. The sample table lists tens of thousands of clones, 65% to 80% of them with a count of one. Of the sample, 0.7% falls within the top ten clones. The sequencing input was sorted cells pooled from one or two spleens. Receptors were obtained from a pool of C57BL/6 mice in good health.

This clone occurred once. All gene names here are mouse names. The CDR3 loop is CASSPRTGGDTLYF. The covered CDR3 bases are TGTGCCAGCAGCCCCCGGACTGGGGGGGACACGCTGTAT. This rearrangement joins TRBV4 to TRBJ2-3; 12 bases agree with TRBD2. The read ends 1 residue before the CDR3 terminus; that terminus is restored from the germline J gene. This CDR3 comprises 14 residues. V was clipped by 5 bases and J by 9 bases; unmatched bases: 6. Germline assignment: CDR1 LGHDT and CDR2 YNNKQL (reference sequence). Variable domain in full (rest from reference TRBV4 and TRBJ2-3): ETAVFQTPNYHVTQVGNEVSFNCKQTLGHDTMYWYKQDSKKLLKIMFSYNNKQLIVNETVPRRFSPQSSDKAHLNLRIKSVEPEDSAVYLCASSPRTGGDTLYFGSGTRLTVL.

Remarks on this clone: Here the gene names and germline are mouse. The CDR3 extends 1 residue past the end of the read, so its final part is completed from the germline J gene. The V call is TRBV2, the J call TRBJ1-5; D is unclear. V was cut by 0 bases and J by 0 bases, with 3 bases left in between. The length of the CDR3 is 14 residues. Germline CDR1 reads LGHNA; CDR2 reads YSYQKL. CDR3 protein: CASSQDSNNQAPLF. The CDR3 DNA, read in part, is TGTGCCAGCAGCCAAGACAGTAACAACCAGGCTCCGCTT.

Notes on this clone: Mouse names are used for the genes. The CDR3 end is not reached by the read, which stops 1 residue before it; the germline J gene fills it in. The chain uses TRBV29 and TRBJ2-2; 8 bases are a match to TRBD2. Germline CDR1 MSHET, CDR2 SYDVDS. Trimming removed 0 bases from V and 3 bases from J; junction bases left unmatched: 9. The CDR3 has 18 residues. CDR3: CASSLSGWGERDTGQLYF. The DNA read from the CDR3 is TGTGCTAGCAGTTTATCGGGCTGGGGGGAAAGGGACACCGGGCAGCTCTAC.

As for this clone: Mouse gene names apply. The read halts 1 residue ahead of the CDR3 end, with the missing end drawn from the germline J gene. V gene TRBV1 combines with J gene TRBJ2-4, with 9 nucleotides matching TRBD2. J lost 4 bases, V lost 3 bases, and 5 bases had no gene match. CDR3 size: 15 residues. CDR1 NSQYPW and CDR2 LRSPGD come from the germline V gene (reference sequence). CDR3 protein: CTCSAPYWGENTLYF. CDR3 DNA (partial): TGCACCTGCAGTGCGCCCTACTGGGGGGAAAACACCTTGTAC.

This clone was counted a few times. Gene and germline names: mouse. The DNA ends 1 residue before the CDR3 does, and the rest of the CDR3 is filled in from the germline J gene. The V call is TRBV4, the J call TRBJ1-3, with TRBD1 as a possible D gene (6 bases). The CDR3 has 14 amino acids. Trimming shortened V by 4 bases and J by 0 bases, and 7 bases separated the two germline ends. The germline CDR1 and CDR2 sequences are LGHDT and YNNKQL (reference sequence). The CDR3 DNA, read in part, is TGTGCCAGCAGCTTACAGGGTTCTGGAAATACGCTCTAT. Encoded protein: CASSLQGSGNTLY. The whole CDR3 protein is CASSLQGSGNTLYF.

Details on this clone: Genes here carry mouse names. Read sequence stops 1 residue before the CDR3 end, and the germline J gene provides the missing end. The chain couples TRBV13-2 to TRBJ2-3, with a tentative D call TRBD1 (6 bases). The germline CDR1 and CDR2 sequences are NNHNN and SYGAGS (reference sequence). Trimming removed 3 bases at V and 1 base at J, with 15 bases between. This CDR3 is 16 amino acids long. The CDR3 here is CASGGIRGEGAETLYF. The CDR3 DNA, read in part, is TGTGCCAGCGGTGGGATCAGGGGAGAGGGTGCAGAAACGCTGTAT.

Remarks on this clone: Germline and genes here are mouse. The read ends 1 residue early relative to the CDR3; the germline J gene fills the gap. The chain recombines TRBV12-2 with TRBJ2-5; D unclear. CDR3 length: 14 amino acids. V lost 0 bases, J lost 0 bases, and 6 bases lay in between. The V gene's germline CDR1 is SGHLS and CDR2 HYDKME. CDR3: CASSLQDNQDTQYF. Incomplete CDR3 DNA: TGTGCCAGCTCTCTCCAGGACAACCAAGACACCCAGTAC.

This clone appeared a single time. Gene labels here are mouse ones. The read is 1 residue too short to cover the CDR3 end, so that end is filled in from the germline J gene. The rearrangement joins TRBV5 to TRBJ2-1; the D is unclear. V was clipped by 0 bases and J by 0 bases, with 6 bases between them. Looked up from germline, CDR1 is LGHNA and CDR2 is YNLKQL (reference sequence). CDR3 length equals 15 residues. The covered CDR3 bases are TGTGCCAGCAGCCAAGAAAACAGTAACTATGCTGAGCAGTTC. Its protein is CASSQENSNYAEQF. The full CDR3 protein reads CASSQENSNYAEQFF.

Note on this clone: Mouse names are used for the genes. The CDR3 end lies 1 residue beyond the end of the read and is filled in from the germline J gene. The chain is built from TRBV3 and TRBJ2-5; D remains unclear. The V and J ends lost 3 bases and 0 bases respectively, with 7 bases between them. Germline CDR1 is SNHLY and CDR2 is FYNGKV (reference sequence). The CDR3 runs 14 residues. CDR3 in amino acids: CASSFLVNQDTQYF. The part of the CDR3 DNA that was read is TGTGCCAGCAGCTTCCTCGTTAACCAAGACACCCAGTAC. The variable domain in full, completed from reference TRBV3 and TRBJ2-5, reads GPKVLQIPSHQIIDMGQMVTLNCDPVSNHLYFYWYKQILGQQMEFLVNFYNGKVMEKSKLFKDQFSVERPDGSYFTLKIQPTALEDSAVYFCASSFLVNQDTQYFGPGTRLLVL.

Notes on this clone: The gene names here belong to mouse. The CDR3 extends 1 residue past the end of the read, so its final part is completed from the germline J gene. This chain uses TRBV13-3 with TRBJ1-5; TRBD1 is a possible D gene (5 bases). The V gene lost 3 bases and the J gene lost 7 bases, with 8 bases spanning the gap. Germline-derived CDR1 and CDR2 are NNHDY and SYVADS. The CDR3 has 12 residues. The CDR3 loop is CASSGQGQAPLF. The covered CDR3 bases are TGTGCCAGCAGTGGCCAGGGACAGGCTCCGCTT.

This clone was seen a single time. Germline and genes: mouse. The covered CDR3 bases are TGTGCCAGCAGCCCCCGACTGGGCCAAAACACCTTGTAC. Amino acids: CASSPRLGQNTLY. The full CDR3 is CASSPRLGQNTLYF. The chain recombines TRBV4 with TRBJ2-4; 7 positions agree with TRBD2. The observed sequence ends 1 residue before the CDR3 terminus, with the missing tail filled in from the germline J gene. Germline-derived CDR1 and CDR2 are LGHDT and YNNKQL (reference sequence). The CDR3 sequence is 14 residues long. V lost 5 bases to trimming and J lost 3 bases; unmatched junction nucleotides: 5. Using reference TRBV4 and TRBJ2-4 for the parts outside the CDR3, the full variable domain is ETAVFQTPNYHVTQVGNEVSFNCKQTLGHDTMYWYKQDSKKLLKIMFSYNNKQLIVNETVPRRFSPQSSDKAHLNLRIKSVEPEDSAVYLCASSPRLGQNTLYFGAGTRLSVL.

In the case of this clone: Gene names refer to mouse genes. The CDR3 goes on 1 residue after the read ends, and that part is filled in from the germline J gene. The chain links TRBV16 to TRBJ2-7; 8 bases are shared with TRBD1. J lost 2 bases, V lost 4 bases, and 4 bases had no gene match. This CDR3 has 14 residues. The germline V gene encodes CDR1 SGHSA and CDR2 FRNQAP. CDR3 loop: CASSYGQGPYEQYF. CDR3 DNA, as far as it was read: TGTGCAAGCAGCTATGGACAGGGCCCCTATGAACAGTAC. The full variable domain, rest sourced from reference TRBV16 and TRBJ2-7, is NAGVIQTPRHKVTGKGQEATLWCEPISGHSAVFWYRQTIVQGLEFLTYFRNQAPIDDSGMPKERFSAQMPNQSHSTLKIQSTQPQDSAVYLCASSYGQGPYEQYFGPGTRLTVL.

Points on this clone: Genes and germline are mouse. The read falls 1 residue short of the CDR3 end, and the missing part is taken from the germline J gene. This sequence joins TRBV19 and TRBJ1-2; weak D call: TRBD1 (6 bases). V was clipped by 0 bases and J by 4 bases, with 10 bases between them. Germline CDR1 reads FNHDT; CDR2 reads SITEND (reference sequence). CDR3 length: 14 residues. CDR3 loop: CASSIGRGGSDYTF. The part of the CDR3 DNA that was read is TGTGCCAGCAGTATAGGCAGGGGAGGCTCCGACTACACC.

Points on this clone: Mouse germline and gene names are used. The read stops 1 residue short of the end of the CDR3; the missing end is completed from the germline J gene. The V gene is TRBV16, the J gene TRBJ2-4; maybe TRBD1 (7 bases). The CDR3 extends over 17 amino acids. Looked up from germline, CDR1 is SGHSA and CDR2 is FRNQAP. V shed 0 bases and J shed 0 bases, with 13 bases lying between them. The covered CDR3 bases are TGTGCAAGCAGCTTAGACCAGGGGGGAAGAAGTCAAAACACCTTGTAC. It is translated as CASSLDQGGRSQNTLY. The whole CDR3 region reads CASSLDQGGRSQNTLYF. The full variable domain, with the rest looked up from reference TRBV16 and TRBJ2-4, is NAGVIQTPRHKVTGKGQEATLWCEPISGHSAVFWYRQTIVQGLEFLTYFRNQAPIDDSGMPKERFSAQMPNQSHSTLKIQSTQPQDSAVYLCASSLDQGGRSQNTLYFGAGTRLSVL.

As to this clone: Gene names and germline match the mouse. The DNA ends 1 residue before the CDR3 does, and the rest of the CDR3 is filled in from the germline J gene. The V call is TRBV1, the J call TRBJ2-7; D perhaps matches TRBD1 (5 bases). The CDR3 extends over 12 amino acids. Germline assignment: CDR1 NSQYPW and CDR2 LRSPGD (reference sequence). V gave up 4 bases and J gave up 3 bases, with 7 bases separating them. The covered CDR3 bases are TGCACCTGCAGTGGGAGGGGCTATGAACAGTAC. As protein: CTCSGRGYEQY. In full, the CDR3 reads CTCSGRGYEQYF.

Comments on this clone: Mouse gene names apply. Coverage ceases 1 residue before the CDR3 finishes, and the germline J gene fills in the end. Other DNA sequences of this sample code for an identical CDR3. The V call is TRBV3, the J call TRBJ2-3, with D hard to call. This CDR3 region has 14 residues. CDR1 and CDR2 from the germline V gene are SNHLY and FYNGKV (reference sequence). Deletions cut 1 base from V and 0 bases from J, with 5 bases between. The CDR3 loop reads CASSLGQSAETLYF. Partial CDR3 DNA: TGTGCCAGCAGCTTAGGGCAAAGTGCAGAAACGCTGTAT.